The 24 T cell receptor beta chains below all came from one sample that was sequenced in a study of shared clonotypes between healthy human individuals (dated by TCRdb to the early 2020s). The library relied on the immunoSEQ multiplex PCR assay. The immuneACCESS repertoire file appears here via TCRdb, limited to in-frame rearrangements. These files lack a portion of the clones; in checked studies, under half of the deficit traces to unresolved V genes, and the cause of the others is not known. This sample comprises roughly 500,000 clones, about 96% of them detected only once. Of the sample, about 0.064% falls within the top ten clones. The sample was naive CD4+ T cells sorted from blood. In the paper's terms, the cell subset or site label means: CD45RA+ positively selected. The receptors come from a woman aged 25 to 39 in good health.

The CDR3 spells CASRYDPGQGLNEQFF. In DNA, the CDR3 is TGCGCCAGCAGATACGACCCGGGACAGGGGTTGAATGAGCAGTTCTTC. The V call is TRBV4-1, the J call TRBJ2-1, with 10 bases lining up with TRBD1. Trimming took 6 bases from V and 7 from J; bases not matched to a gene: 12. CDR1 and CDR2 from the germline V gene are MGHRA and YSYEKL. The CDR3 length is 16 residues.

The chain carries TRBV11-2 and TRBJ2-5; 12 bases fit TRBD2. Germline V lookup: CDR1 SGHAT, CDR2 FQNNGV. J was trimmed by 5 bases and V by 4 bases; bases with no gene match: 11. CDR3 size: 17 residues. CDR3: CASSSSTGTSGWETQYF. The CDR3 bases are TGTGCCAGCAGCTCCTCTACCGGGACTAGCGGGTGGGAGACCCAGTACTTC.

This chain uses TRBV7-9 with TRBJ2-7; weak D call: TRBD2 (5 bases). CDR1 and CDR2 (germline): SEHNR, FQNEAQ (reference sequence). The CDR3 sequence is 14 residues long. Trimming pared 8 bases from V and 0 bases from J, leaving 14 bases between. The CDR3 is CASQTAGFSYEQYF. The CDR3 region has the DNA TGTGCCAGCCAAACGGCGGGTTTCTCCTACGAGCAGTACTTC.

The V gene is TRBV27, the J gene TRBJ2-7; D is perhaps TRBD1 (7 bases). Trimming cost V 6 bases and J 3 bases, with 12 bases left between them. There are 13 residues in the CDR3. CDR1 is MNHEY and CDR2 is SMNVEV in the germline V gene (reference sequence). The CDR3 DNA follows: TGTGCCAGCAGGTCCAGGGGGGTCTACGAGCAGTACTTC. Its protein product is CASRSRGVYEQYF.

This clone came up once. This chain joins TRBV4-1 and TRBJ2-7, with D tentatively TRBD2 (6 bases). The CDR3 sequence is 17 residues long. The ends were cut back, 0 bases at V and 2 bases at J, with 17 bases in the middle. Germline-derived CDR1 and CDR2 are MGHRA and YSYEKL. DNA for the CDR3: TGCGCCAGCAGCCAAGATGGGACGGGAGTGCTCCCCTACGAGCAGTACTTC. This sequence encodes CASSQDGTGVLPYEQYF.

Comments on this clone: The same CDR3 is also encoded by other DNA sequences in this sample. This sequence joins TRBV5-1 and TRBJ1-2; 8 positions agree with TRBD1. The V gene's germline CDR1 is SGHRS and CDR2 YFSETQ. The trim removed 0 bases at V and 6 bases at J, leaving 4 bases unmatched. The CDR3 sequence is 14 residues long. The CDR3 here is CASSLDGQGNGYTF. The CDR3 DNA reads TGCGCCAGCAGCTTGGACGGACAGGGTAATGGCTACACCTTC.

For this clone: One junction end does not reproduce the germline sequence, and a read error may be involved. This rearrangement joins TRBV28 to TRBJ2-7, with D perhaps being TRBD1 or TRBD2 (6 bases each). The CDR3 totals 14 residues. Germline V gene sequence: CDR1 MDHEN, CDR2 SYDVKM. CDR3: CASSLRRGVLRGDF. CDR3 coding DNA: TGTGCCAGCAGTTTACGGAGGGGGGTTCTACGTGGAGACTTC.

The CDR3 nucleotides are TGTGCCAGCAGCCTACTGGGGACTAGGGGGACCGATACGCAGTATTTT. Its protein is CASSLLGTRGTDTQYF. This chain links TRBV5-4 with TRBJ2-3; 8 positions agree with TRBD2. The CDR3 extends over 16 amino acids. V dropped 4 bases and J dropped 6; count of bases not matched to a gene: 13. Germline-derived CDR1 and CDR2 are SGHNT and YYREEE (reference sequence).

The CDR3 sequence is CASRPGGMETQYF. The CDR3 coding sequence is TGTGCCAGCAGACCCGGGGGAATGGAGACCCAGTACTTC. The chain carries TRBV6-1 and TRBJ2-5, with D maybe TRBD2 (6 bases). Germline CDR1 is MNHNS and CDR2 is SASEGT. Trimming removed 6 bases from V and 5 bases from J, with 13 bases in between. The CDR3 has 13 residues.

The chain is built from TRBV5-4 and TRBJ2-1; 8 nucleotides agree with TRBD1. The V gene's germline CDR1 is SGHNT and CDR2 YYREEE (reference sequence). The CDR3 has 14 amino acids. V gave up 7 bases and J gave up 8 bases; unmatched junction bases: 11. In nucleotides, the CDR3 is TGTGCCAGCGGAAGGGCAGGGGGCACGGATGAGCAGTTCTTC. Protein sequence: CASGRAGGTDEQFF.

The chain combines TRBV27 with TRBJ1-1; 7 nucleotides agree with TRBD1. The CDR3 is made up of 14 amino acids. V shed 8 bases and J 7 bases; nucleotides not matched to a gene: 13. Germline-derived CDR1 and CDR2 are MNHEY and SMNVEV (reference sequence). The CDR3 here is CASRTGEGTDEAFF. The DNA for the CDR3 is TGTGCCAGCCGTACAGGGGAGGGGACGGATGAAGCTTTCTTT.

This chain links TRBV5-8 with TRBJ2-5; 7 bases fit TRBD1. This CDR3 comprises 15 residues. CDR1 and CDR2 (germline): SGHTS, YDEGEE. V lost 4 bases, J lost 4 bases, and 10 bases stayed unmatched. The chain's CDR3 is CASSTDRFEGETQYF. The CDR3 DNA reads TGTGCCAGCAGCACGGACAGGTTTGAAGGAGAGACCCAGTACTTC.

V usage is TRBV18 and J usage is TRBJ2-3; 12 bases match TRBD1. Germline V gene data show CDR1 as KGHSH and CDR2 as LQKENI. The junction had 5 bases not matched to a gene; V was cut back by 5 bases and J by 5 bases. The CDR3 sequence is 15 residues long. The CDR3, as DNA: TGTGCCAGCTCAGCCGGGACAGGGGGCCGAGATACGCAGTATTTT. Amino acid sequence: CASSAGTGGRDTQYF.

Only one count was recorded for this clone. The chain combines TRBV19 with TRBJ1-5; TRBD1 matches 7 bases. The ends lost 7 bases at V and 0 bases at J; junction bases unmatched: 9. The CDR3 contains 16 residues. Germline V gene sequence: CDR1 LNHDA, CDR2 SQIVND (reference sequence). The CDR3: CASKQGLRNSNQPQHF. The CDR3 bases are TGTGCCAGTAAACAGGGGCTACGTAATAGCAATCAGCCCCAGCATTTT. The full variable domain, with the rest looked up from reference TRBV19 and TRBJ1-5, is DGGITQSPKYLFRKEGQNVTLSCEQNLNHDAMYWYRQDPGQGLRLIYYSQIVNDFQKGDIAEGYSVSREKKESFPLTVTSAQKNPTAFYLCASKQGLRNSNQPQHFGDGTRLSIL.

This rearrangement joins TRBV5-1 to TRBJ2-3, with D uncertain. The CDR3 is made up of 16 amino acids. Germline CDR1 SGHRS, CDR2 YFSETQ. With 1 base removed from V and 2 bases from J, the gap between germline ends came to 14 bases. CDR3 region: CASSLIASSPTDTQYF. The CDR3 DNA reads TGCGCCAGCAGCTTGATAGCTAGTTCCCCCACAGATACGCAGTATTTT.

The V and J genes are TRBV6-1 and TRBJ1-2; 8 nucleotides agree with TRBD1. The CDR3 is 16 residues long. Trimming removed 4 bases from V and 4 bases from J; junction bases left unmatched: 11. Germline V gene data show CDR1 as MNHNS and CDR2 as SASEGT. The DNA of the CDR3 is TGTGCCAGCAGTGCGGGACAGGCTAACAACGGCTATGGCTACACCTTC. Translated, it gives CASSAGQANNGYGYTF.

The chain is built from TRBV27 and TRBJ2-1, with 12 bases aligning to TRBD2. Germline CDR1 and CDR2: MNHEY and SMNVEV (reference sequence). V was clipped by 10 bases and J by 2 bases; unmatched bases: 3. This CDR3 has 14 amino acids. The chain's CDR3 is CATRLAGAYNEQFF. For the CDR3, the DNA is TGTGCCACCCGACTAGCGGGAGCCTACAATGAGCAGTTCTTC.

The V call is TRBV5-1, the J call TRBJ2-2; D is uncertain. The CDR3 consists of 13 residues. CDR1 is SGHRS and CDR2 is YFSETQ in the germline V gene. V was clipped by 4 bases and J by 5 bases, with 9 bases between them. CDR3 sequence (DNA): TGCGCCAGCAGCCGTGTTTCGACCGGGGAGCTGTTTTTT. Translating it yields CASSRVSTGELFF.

Regarding this clone: Other DNA sequences in the sample encode the same CDR3. The chain has TRBV5-1 and TRBJ1-4; D is unresolved. The CDR3 length is 14 residues. The germline V gene encodes CDR1 SGHRS and CDR2 YFSETQ. V was pared by 0 bases and J by 3 bases, with 6 bases between. The CDR3 protein is CASSLGSPNEKLFF. The CDR3 DNA follows: TGCGCCAGCAGCTTGGGATCGCCTAATGAAAAACTGTTTTTT.

This clone has more than one count but fewer than ten. J is TRBJ2-3 and V is TRBV4-1; D unresolved. The CDR3 is 14 amino acids. Germline values: CDR1 MGHRA, CDR2 YSYEKL. V was pared by 0 bases and J by 5 bases, with 9 bases between. The CDR3 nucleotides are TGCGCCAGCAGCCAAGAGACATCCGGAGATACGCAGTATTTT. It encodes CASSQETSGDTQYF.

This clone was seen once. The V gene is TRBV7-3, the J gene TRBJ2-1; TRBD2 matches 16 bases. The CDR3 totals 19 residues. J was trimmed by 3 bases and V by 5 bases; bases with no gene match: 10. Germline values: CDR1 SGHTA, CDR2 FQGTGA. CDR3 bases: TGTGCCAGCAGCCTTAACCCGGGACTAGCGGGAGGGCTCTACAATGAGCAGTTCTTC. This encodes CASSLNPGLAGGLYNEQFF.

The rearrangement joins TRBV4-1 to TRBJ1-5; D perhaps matches TRBD1 (5 bases). V was shortened by 1 base and J by 3 bases, with 10 bases between the two germline ends. CDR3 length: 15 residues. Germline V gives CDR1 MGHRA, CDR2 YSYEKL. The chain's CDR3 is CASSQGGTTNQPQHF. The CDR3 coding sequence is TGCGCCAGCAGCCAAGGGGGGACTACCAATCAGCCCCAGCATTTT.

The gene calls are TRBV28 and TRBJ2-7, with D possibly TRBD2 on 6 matching bases. The CDR3 is 14 residues long. V was shortened by 10 bases and J by 0 bases, with 16 bases between the two germline ends. CDR1 and CDR2 (germline): MDHEN, SYDVKM. DNA for the CDR3: TGTGCCACCATTAGCGGAGGTAGCTCCTACGAGCAGTACTTC. Translation: CATISGGSSYEQYF.

V gene TRBV5-1 combines with J gene TRBJ2-5; 9 bases line up with TRBD2. The V segment lost 4 bases and the J segment 4 bases; nucleotides outside the gene matches: 8. CDR3 length: 15 residues. Germline V gene sequence: CDR1 SGHRS, CDR2 YFSETQ. CDR3: CASSPTAGGPETQYF. DNA for the CDR3: TGCGCCAGCAGCCCGACGGCGGGAGGGCCAGAGACCCAGTACTTC.